Shown below are 4 T cell receptor beta chains from a single sample sequenced in a study of cytomegalovirus exposure and HLA in healthy donors. Primers for the PCR totalled 60 Vbeta and 13 Jbeta. The assay was immunoSEQ multiplex PCR, and TCRdb's table has in-frame clones only and misses some. This sample yields about 150,000 clones, of which 79% are seen a single time; around 3.2% belongs to the top ten. Sequencing was performed on PBMCs. All receptors come from a human donor in good health.

This clone was found a few times. The J gene is TRBJ2-1, the V gene TRBV7-9, with 13 bases fitting TRBD2. The CDR3 totals 16 residues. The trim removed 5 bases at V and 3 bases at J, leaving 4 bases unmatched. The germline V gene has CDR1 SEHNR and CDR2 FQNEAQ (reference sequence). CDR3 DNA: TGTGCCAGCAGCCCCCGGACTAGCGGGGGCTACAATGAGCAGTTCTTC. This sequence encodes CASSPRTSGGYNEQFF. Together with reference TRBV7-9 and TRBJ2-1, the CDR3 gives the full variable domain: DTGVSQNPRHKITKRGQNVTFRCDPISEHNRLYWYRQTLGQGPEFLTYFQNEAQLEKSRLLSDRFSAERPKGSFSTLEIQRTEQGDSAMYLCASSPRTSGGYNEQFFGPGTRLTVL.

The chain is built from TRBV14 and TRBJ1-3; D is unresolved. This CDR3 has 15 amino acids. Trimming left V 4 bases short and J 4 bases short, with 14 bases between. Germline CDR1 and CDR2: SGHDN and FVKESK. CDR3 coding DNA: TGTGCCAGCAGCCCACTGGCGGGAATGGGAAACACCATATATTTT. Its protein is CASSPLAGMGNTIYF. The full variable domain, rest sourced from reference TRBV14 and TRBJ1-3, is EAGVTQFPSHSVIEKGQTVTLRCDPISGHDNLYWYRRVMGKEIKFLLHFVKESKQDESGMPNNRFLAERTGGTYSTLKVQPAELEDSGVYFCASSPLAGMGNTIYFGEGSWLTVV.

The chain joins TRBV27 to TRBJ1-1; no clear D. This CDR3 is 15 amino acids long. The V and J ends lost 3 bases and 2 bases respectively, with 13 bases between them. The germline V gene encodes CDR1 MNHEY and CDR2 SMNVEV (reference sequence). CDR3 residues: CASSLRGRVNTEAFF. DNA for the CDR3: TGTGCCAGCAGTTTGCGAGGGAGGGTTAACACTGAAGCTTTCTTT.

V and J are TRBV4-2 and TRBJ2-1; 10 nucleotides align to TRBD2. Germline V CDR1 and CDR2: LGHNA, YNFKEQ. The CDR3 runs 20 residues. With 2 bases clipped from V and 8 bases from J, the junction kept 21 bases outside the gene matches. The CDR3 loop reads CASSQPVGKRGGSSRDEQFF. The DNA of the CDR3 is TGTGCCAGCAGCCAACCCGTGGGTAAGCGGGGGGGCTCTTCGAGGGATGAGCAGTTCTTC.